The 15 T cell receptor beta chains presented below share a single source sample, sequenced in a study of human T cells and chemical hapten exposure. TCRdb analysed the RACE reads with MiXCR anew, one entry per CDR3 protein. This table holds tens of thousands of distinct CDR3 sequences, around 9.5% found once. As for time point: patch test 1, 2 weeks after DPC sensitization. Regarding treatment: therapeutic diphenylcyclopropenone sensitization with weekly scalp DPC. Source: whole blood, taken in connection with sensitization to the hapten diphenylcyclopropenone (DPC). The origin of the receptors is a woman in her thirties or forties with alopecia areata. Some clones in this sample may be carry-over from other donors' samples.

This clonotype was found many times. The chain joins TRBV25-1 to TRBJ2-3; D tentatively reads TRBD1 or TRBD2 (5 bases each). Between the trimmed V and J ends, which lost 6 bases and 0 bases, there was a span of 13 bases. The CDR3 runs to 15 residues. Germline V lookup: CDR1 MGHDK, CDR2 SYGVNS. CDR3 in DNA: TGTGCCAGCAGCCTGGGGGTATCAAGCACAGATACGCAGTATTTT. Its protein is CASSLGVSSTDTQYF.

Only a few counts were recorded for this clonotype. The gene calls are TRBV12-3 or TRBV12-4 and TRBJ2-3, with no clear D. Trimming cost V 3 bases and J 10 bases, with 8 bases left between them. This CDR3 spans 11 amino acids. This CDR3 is CASSFFGSQYF. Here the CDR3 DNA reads TGTGCCAGCAGTTTCTTCGGGTCGCAGTATTTT.

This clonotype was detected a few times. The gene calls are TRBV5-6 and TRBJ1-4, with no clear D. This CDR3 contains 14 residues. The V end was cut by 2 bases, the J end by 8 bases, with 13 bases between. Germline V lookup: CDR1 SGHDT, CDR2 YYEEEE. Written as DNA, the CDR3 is TGTGCCAGCAGCTTAGAGAACCTGCGGGAAAAACTGTTTTTT. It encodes CASSLENLREKLFF.

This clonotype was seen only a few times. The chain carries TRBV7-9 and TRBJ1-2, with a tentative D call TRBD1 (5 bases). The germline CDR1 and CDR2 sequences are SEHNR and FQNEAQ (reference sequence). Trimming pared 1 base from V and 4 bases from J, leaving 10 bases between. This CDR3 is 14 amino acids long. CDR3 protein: CASSLDDRVYGYTF. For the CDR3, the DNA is TGTGCCAGCAGCTTAGACGACAGAGTCTATGGCTACACCTTC.

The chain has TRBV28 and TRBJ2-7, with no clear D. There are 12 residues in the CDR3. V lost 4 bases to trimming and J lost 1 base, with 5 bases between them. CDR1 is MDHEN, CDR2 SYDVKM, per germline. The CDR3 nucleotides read TGTGCCAGCAGTTCTAATTCCTACGAGCAGTACTTC. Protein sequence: CASSSNSYEQYF.

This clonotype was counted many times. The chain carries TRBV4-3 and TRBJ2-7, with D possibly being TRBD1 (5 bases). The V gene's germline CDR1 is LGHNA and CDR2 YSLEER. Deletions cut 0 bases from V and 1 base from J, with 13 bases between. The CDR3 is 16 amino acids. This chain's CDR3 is CASSQDYPGNSYEQYF. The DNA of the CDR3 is TGCGCCAGCAGCCAAGATTACCCAGGGAATTCCTACGAGCAGTACTTC.

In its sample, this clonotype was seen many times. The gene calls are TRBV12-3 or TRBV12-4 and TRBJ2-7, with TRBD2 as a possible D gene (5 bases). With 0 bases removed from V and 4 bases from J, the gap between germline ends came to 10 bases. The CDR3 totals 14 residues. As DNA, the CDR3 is TGTGCCAGCAGTTTAGCGTTGGAGGCGTACGAGCAGTACTTC. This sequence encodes CASSLALEAYEQYF.

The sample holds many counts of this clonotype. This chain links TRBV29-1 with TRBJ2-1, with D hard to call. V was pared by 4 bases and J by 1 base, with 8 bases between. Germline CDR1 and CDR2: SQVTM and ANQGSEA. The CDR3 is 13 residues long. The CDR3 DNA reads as TGCAGCGTTGTTGGTAATTCCTACAATGAGCAGTTCTTC. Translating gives CSVVGNSYNEQFF.

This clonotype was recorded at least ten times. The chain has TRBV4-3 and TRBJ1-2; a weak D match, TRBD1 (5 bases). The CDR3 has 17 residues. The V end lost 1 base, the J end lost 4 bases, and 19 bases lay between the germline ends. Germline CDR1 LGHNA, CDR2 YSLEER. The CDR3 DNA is TGCGCCAGCAGCCAAGGAACAGGTGTTGTTGATGTCTATGGCTACACCTTC. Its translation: CASSQGTGVVDVYGYTF.

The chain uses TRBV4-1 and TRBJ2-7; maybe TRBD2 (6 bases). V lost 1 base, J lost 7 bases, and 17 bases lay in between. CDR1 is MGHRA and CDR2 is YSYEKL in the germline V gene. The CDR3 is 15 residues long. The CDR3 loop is CASSQAAGLVREQYF. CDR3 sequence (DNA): TGCGCCAGCAGCCAAGCCGCGGGACTGGTACGGGAGCAGTACTTC.

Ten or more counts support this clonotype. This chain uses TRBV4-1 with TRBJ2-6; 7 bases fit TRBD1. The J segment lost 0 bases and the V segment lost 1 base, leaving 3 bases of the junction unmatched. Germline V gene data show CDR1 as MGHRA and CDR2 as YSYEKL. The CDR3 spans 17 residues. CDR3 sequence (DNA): TGCGCCAGCAGCCAAGGACAGGGTTTCTCTGGGGCCAACGTCCTGACTTTC. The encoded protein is CASSQGQGFSGANVLTF.

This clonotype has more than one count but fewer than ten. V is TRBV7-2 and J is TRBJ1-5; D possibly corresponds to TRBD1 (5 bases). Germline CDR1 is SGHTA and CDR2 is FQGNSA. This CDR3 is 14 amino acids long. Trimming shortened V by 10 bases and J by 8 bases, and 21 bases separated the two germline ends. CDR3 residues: CATTARGVGEPQHF. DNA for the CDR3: TGTGCCACTACAGCTAGAGGGGTTGGAGAGCCCCAGCATTTT.

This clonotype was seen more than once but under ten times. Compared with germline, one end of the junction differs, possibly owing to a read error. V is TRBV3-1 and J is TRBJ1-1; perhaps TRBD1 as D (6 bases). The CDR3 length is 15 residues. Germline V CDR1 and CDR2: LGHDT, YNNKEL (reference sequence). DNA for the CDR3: TGTGCCAGCAGCCAAGAGGGGCAGGGGAACACTGAAGTTTTCTTT. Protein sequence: CASSQEGQGNTEVFF.

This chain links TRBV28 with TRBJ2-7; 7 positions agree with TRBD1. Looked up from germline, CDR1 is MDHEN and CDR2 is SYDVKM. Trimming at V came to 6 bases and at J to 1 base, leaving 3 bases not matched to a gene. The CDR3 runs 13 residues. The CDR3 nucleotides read TGTGCCAGCAGACCAGGGGGTTCCTACGAGCAGTACTTC. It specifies CASRPGGSYEQYF.

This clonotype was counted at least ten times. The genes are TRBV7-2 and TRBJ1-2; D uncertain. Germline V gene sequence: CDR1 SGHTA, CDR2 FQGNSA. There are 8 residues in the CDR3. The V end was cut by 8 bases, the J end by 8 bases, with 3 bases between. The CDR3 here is CASEGYTF. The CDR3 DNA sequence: TGTGCCAGCGAGGGCTACACCTTC. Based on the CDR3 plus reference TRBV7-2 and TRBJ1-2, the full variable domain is GAGVSQSPSNKVTEKGKDVELRCDPISGHTALYWYRQSLGQGLEFLIYFQGNSAPDKSGLPSDRFSAERTGGSVSTLTIQRTQQEDSAVYLCASEGYTFGSGTRLTVV.